Only a few counts were recorded for the clone carrying this TCR beta chain. As yet, its antigen is unknown. These data belong to a study of PD-1 blockade in classical Hodgkin lymphoma. TCRdb's table, derived via immunoSEQ multiplex PCR, lists solely in-frame clones and lacks some. The table has about 42,000 clones, around two thirds seen once; the top ten hold around 3%. Each and every patient relapsed after autologous stem cell transplantation, and patients got differing brentuximab vedotin exposure. Whole-study results and caveats: In CD4+ cells, TCR diversity went up significantly by C4D1, but in CD8+ cells it did not. Newly diagnosed patients and complete responders had comparable diversity at baseline.

CDR1 is SGDLS and CDR2 is YYNGEE in the germline V gene. The V end was cut by 4 bases, the J end by 8 bases, with 10 bases between. The CDR3 loop spans 12 amino acids. The sequence derives from a human donor with classical Hodgkin lymphoma. The chain joins TRBV9 to TRBJ2-1; D might be TRBD1 (6 bases). The material was peripheral blood mononuclear cells (PBMCs), obtained at baseline. The CDR3 nucleotides are TGTGCCAGCAGCCCGTCAGGGGATGAGCAGTTCTTC. It is translated as CASSPSGDEQFF.